This T cell receptor beta chain was found in a study of T cell responses to AZD1222 COVID-19 vaccine. Study-level background: It was second doses at about 4 or about 12 weeks that were pooled.

Concerning this clone itself: Its target is not known.

Per the germline V gene, CDR1 is SGHTS and CDR2 is YDEGEE. There are 13 residues in the CDR3. The ends were cut back, 2 bases at V and 6 bases at J, with 11 bases in the middle. Only in-frame clones appear in the TCRdb table, and some are missing; sequencing was by immunoSEQ multiplex PCR. The sample has around 100,000 clones, less than 90% seen once. Whole-study results and caveats: Seropositivity was recorded at baseline in only five to seven AZD1222 recipients.

The sequence was obtained from an adult in good health. This specimen was peripheral blood, taken on day 0 of AZD1222 vaccination. The chain couples TRBV5-8 to TRBJ1-2, with no clear D. In DNA, the CDR3 is TGTGCCAGCAGCTTATCGGGTTTCGATGGCTACACCTTC. Protein sequence: CASSLSGFDGYTF.